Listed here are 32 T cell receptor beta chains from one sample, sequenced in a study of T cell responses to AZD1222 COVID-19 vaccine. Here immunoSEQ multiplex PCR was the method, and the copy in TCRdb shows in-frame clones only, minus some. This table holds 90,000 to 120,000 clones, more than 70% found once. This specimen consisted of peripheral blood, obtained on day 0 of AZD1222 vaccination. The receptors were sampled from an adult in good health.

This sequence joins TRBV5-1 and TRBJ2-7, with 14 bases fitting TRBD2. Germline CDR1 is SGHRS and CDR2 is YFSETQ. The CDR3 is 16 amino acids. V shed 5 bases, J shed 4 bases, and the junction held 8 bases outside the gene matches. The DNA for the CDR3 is TGCGCCAGCAGTGCTCTAGGGACTAGCGGGAGTTACGAGCAGTACTTC. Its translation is CASSALGTSGSYEQYF.

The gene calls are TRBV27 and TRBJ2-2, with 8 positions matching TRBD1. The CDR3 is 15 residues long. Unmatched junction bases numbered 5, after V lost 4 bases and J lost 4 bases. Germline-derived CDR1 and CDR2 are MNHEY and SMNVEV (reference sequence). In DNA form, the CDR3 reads TGTGCCAGCAGTTCTTACGGGACAGGCACCGGGGAGCTGTTTTTT. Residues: CASSSYGTGTGELFF.

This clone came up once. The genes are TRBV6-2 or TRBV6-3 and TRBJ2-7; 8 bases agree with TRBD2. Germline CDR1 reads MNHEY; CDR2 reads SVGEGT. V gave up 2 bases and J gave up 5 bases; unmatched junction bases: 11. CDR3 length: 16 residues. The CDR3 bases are TGTGCCAGCAGTTACGGGTCGGGGGGGAGATCTGACGAGCAGTACTTC. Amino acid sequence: CASSYGSGGRSDEQYF.

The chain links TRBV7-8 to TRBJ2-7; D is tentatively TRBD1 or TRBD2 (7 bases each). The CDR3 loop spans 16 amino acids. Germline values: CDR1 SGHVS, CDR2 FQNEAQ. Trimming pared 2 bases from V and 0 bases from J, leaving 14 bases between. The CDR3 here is CASSLWTGGSSYEQYF. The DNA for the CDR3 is TGTGCCAGCAGCTTATGGACAGGCGGGAGCTCCTACGAGCAGTACTTC. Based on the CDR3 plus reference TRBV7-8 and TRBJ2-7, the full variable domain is GAGVSQSPRYKVAKRGQDVALRCDPISGHVSLFWYQQALGQGPEFLTYFQNEAQLDKSGLPSDRFFAERPEGSVSTLKIQRTQQEDSAVYLCASSLWTGGSSYEQYFGPGTRLTVT.

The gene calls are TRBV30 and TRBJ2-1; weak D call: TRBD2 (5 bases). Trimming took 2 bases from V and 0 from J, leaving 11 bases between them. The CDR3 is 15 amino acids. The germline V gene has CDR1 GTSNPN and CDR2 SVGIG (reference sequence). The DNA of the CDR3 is TGTGCCTGGAGTTTCGGAGGAGGCTCCTACAATGAGCAGTTCTTC. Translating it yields CAWSFGGGSYNEQFF.

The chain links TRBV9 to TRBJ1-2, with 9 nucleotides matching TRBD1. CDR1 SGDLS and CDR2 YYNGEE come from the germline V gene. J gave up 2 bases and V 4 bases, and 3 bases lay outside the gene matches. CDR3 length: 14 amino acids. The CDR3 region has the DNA TGTGCCAGCAGCTTGGGACAGGGAAACTATGGCTACACCTTC. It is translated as CASSLGQGNYGYTF.

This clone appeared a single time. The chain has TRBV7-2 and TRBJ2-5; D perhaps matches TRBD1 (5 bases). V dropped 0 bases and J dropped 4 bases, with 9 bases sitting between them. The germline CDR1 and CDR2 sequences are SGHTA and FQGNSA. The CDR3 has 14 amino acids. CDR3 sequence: CASSLATGTETQYF. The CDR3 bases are TGTGCCAGCAGCTTAGCTACAGGAACAGAGACCCAGTACTTC.

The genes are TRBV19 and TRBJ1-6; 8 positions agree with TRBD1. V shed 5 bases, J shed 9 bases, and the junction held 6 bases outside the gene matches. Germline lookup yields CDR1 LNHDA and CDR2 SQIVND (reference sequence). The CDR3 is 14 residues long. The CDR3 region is CASSRDRGSSPLHF. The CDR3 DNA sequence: TGTGCCAGTAGTCGAGACAGGGGTAGTTCACCCCTCCACTTT.

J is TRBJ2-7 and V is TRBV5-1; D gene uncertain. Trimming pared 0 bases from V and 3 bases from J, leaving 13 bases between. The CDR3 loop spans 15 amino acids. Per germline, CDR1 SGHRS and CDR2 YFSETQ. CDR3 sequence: CASSLATASIYEQYF. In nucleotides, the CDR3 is TGCGCCAGCAGCTTGGCAACTGCGTCCATCTACGAGCAGTACTTC.

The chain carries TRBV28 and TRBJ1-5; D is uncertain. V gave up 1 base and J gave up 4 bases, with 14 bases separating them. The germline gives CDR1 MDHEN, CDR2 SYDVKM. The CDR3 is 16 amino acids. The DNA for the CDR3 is TGTGCCAGCAGTTTATTGTCCGGCAGGAATAATCAGCCCCAGCATTTT. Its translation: CASSLLSGRNNQPQHF.

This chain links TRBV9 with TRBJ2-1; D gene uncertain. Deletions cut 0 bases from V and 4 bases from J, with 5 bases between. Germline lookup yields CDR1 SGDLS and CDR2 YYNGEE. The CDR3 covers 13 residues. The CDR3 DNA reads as TGTGCCAGCAGCGTAGAAGAATACAATGAGCAGTTCTTC. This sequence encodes CASSVEEYNEQFF. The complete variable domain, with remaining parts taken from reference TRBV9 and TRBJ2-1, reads DSGVTQTPKHLITATGQRVTLRCSPRSGDLSVYWYQQSLDQGLQFLIQYYNGEERAKGNILERFSAQQFPDLHSELNLSSLELGDSALYFCASSVEEYNEQFFGPGTRLTVL.

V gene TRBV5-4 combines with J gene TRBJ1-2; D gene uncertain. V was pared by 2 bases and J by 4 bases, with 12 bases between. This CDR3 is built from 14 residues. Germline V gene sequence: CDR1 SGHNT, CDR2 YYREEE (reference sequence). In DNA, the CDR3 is TGTGCCAGCAGCTTAAAGACGGGCAGCTATGGCTACACCTTC. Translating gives CASSLKTGSYGYTF. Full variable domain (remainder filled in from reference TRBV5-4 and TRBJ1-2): ETGVTQSPTHLIKTRGQQVTLRCSSQSGHNTVSWYQQALGQGPQFIFQYYREEENGRGNFPPRFSGLQFPNYSSELNVNALELDDSALYLCASSLKTGSYGYTFGSGTRLTVV.

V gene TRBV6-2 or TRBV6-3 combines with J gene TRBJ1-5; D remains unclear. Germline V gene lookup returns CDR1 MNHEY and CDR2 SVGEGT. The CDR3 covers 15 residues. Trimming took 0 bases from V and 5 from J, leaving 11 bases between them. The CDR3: CASSYSQPNYQPQHF. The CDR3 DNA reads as TGTGCCAGCAGTTACTCGCAGCCAAATTATCAGCCCCAGCATTTT.

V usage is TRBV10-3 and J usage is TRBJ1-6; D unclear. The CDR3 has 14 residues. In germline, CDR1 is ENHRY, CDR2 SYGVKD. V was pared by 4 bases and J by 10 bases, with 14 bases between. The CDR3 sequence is CAISVEGGESPLHF. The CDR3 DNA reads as TGTGCCATCAGTGTCGAGGGCGGTGAGTCACCCCTCCACTTT.

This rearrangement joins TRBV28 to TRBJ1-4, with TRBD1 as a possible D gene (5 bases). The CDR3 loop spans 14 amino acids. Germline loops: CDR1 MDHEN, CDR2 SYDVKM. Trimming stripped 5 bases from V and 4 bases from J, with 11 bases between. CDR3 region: CASSPGTHNEKLFF. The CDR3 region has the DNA TGTGCCAGCAGTCCCGGGACCCATAATGAAAAACTGTTTTTT.

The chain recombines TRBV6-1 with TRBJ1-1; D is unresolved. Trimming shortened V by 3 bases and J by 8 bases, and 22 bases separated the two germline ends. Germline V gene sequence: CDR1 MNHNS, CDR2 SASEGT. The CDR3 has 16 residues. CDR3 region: CASSDRETGYYREAFF. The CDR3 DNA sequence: TGTGCCAGCAGTGACAGAGAAACGGGATATTATAGGGAAGCTTTCTTT.

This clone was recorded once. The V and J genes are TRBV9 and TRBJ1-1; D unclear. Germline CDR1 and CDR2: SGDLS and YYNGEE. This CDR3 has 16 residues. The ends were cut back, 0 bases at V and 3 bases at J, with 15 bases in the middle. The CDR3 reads CASSVGAGSGDTEAFF. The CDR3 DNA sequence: TGTGCCAGCAGCGTAGGTGCGGGTTCAGGAGACACTGAAGCTTTCTTT.

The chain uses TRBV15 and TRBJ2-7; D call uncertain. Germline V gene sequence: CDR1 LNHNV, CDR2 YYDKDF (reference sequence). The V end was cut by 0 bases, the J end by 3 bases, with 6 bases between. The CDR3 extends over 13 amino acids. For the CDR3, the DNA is TGTGCCACCAGCAGAGATTCAGACTACGAGCAGTACTTC. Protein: CATSRDSDYEQYF.

In DNA form, the CDR3 reads TGTGCCAGCACAAGACAGTCCGAAACCAATCAGCCCCAGCATTTT. Its translation is CASTRQSETNQPQHF. This sequence joins TRBV6-5 and TRBJ1-5, with D tentatively TRBD1 (5 bases). Germline CDR1 reads MNHEY; CDR2 reads SVGAGI. The CDR3 covers 15 residues. Trimming took 7 bases from V and 3 from J, leaving 16 bases between them.

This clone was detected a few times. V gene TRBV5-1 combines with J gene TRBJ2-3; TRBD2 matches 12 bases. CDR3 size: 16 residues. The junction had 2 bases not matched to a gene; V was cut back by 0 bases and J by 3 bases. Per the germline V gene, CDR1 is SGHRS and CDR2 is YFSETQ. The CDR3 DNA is TGCGCCAGCAGCTTGGGGACTAGCGGGACAACAGATACGCAGTATTTT. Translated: CASSLGTSGTTDTQYF.

CDR3 bases: TGTGCCAGCAGCTTAGTAGGCCTAGCGGGAGTATCATCCTACGAGCAGTACTTC. Protein: CASSLVGLAGVSSYEQYF. The rearrangement joins TRBV7-2 to TRBJ2-7, with TRBD2 identical over 10 bases. The V gene end was trimmed by 1 base and the J gene end by 1 base; junction bases not matched to a gene: 10. The CDR3 is made up of 18 amino acids. The V gene's germline CDR1 is SGHTA and CDR2 FQGNSA. Full variable domain (missing parts from reference TRBV7-2 and TRBJ2-7): GAGVSQSPSNKVTEKGKDVELRCDPISGHTALYWYRQSLGQGLEFLIYFQGNSAPDKSGLPSDRFSAERTGGSVSTLTIQRTQQEDSAVYLCASSLVGLAGVSSYEQYFGPGTRLTVT.

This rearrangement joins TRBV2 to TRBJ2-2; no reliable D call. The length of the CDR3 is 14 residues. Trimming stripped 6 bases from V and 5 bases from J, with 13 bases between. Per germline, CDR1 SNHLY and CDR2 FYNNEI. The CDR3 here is CASRVQLNTGELFF. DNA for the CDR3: TGTGCCAGCAGGGTCCAATTAAATACCGGGGAGCTGTTTTTT.

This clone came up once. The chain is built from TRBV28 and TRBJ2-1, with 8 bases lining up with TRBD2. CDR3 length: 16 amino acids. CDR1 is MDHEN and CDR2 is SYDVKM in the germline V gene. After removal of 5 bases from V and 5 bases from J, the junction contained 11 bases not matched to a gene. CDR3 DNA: TGTGCCAGCAGTCCCCAAGGAGTAGCGGGGAACAATGAGCAGTTCTTC. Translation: CASSPQGVAGNNEQFF.

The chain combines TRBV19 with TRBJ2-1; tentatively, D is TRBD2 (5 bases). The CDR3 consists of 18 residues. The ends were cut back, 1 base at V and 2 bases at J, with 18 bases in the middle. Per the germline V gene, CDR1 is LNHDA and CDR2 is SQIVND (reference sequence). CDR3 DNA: TGTGCCAGTAGTATAGCGGCGAGCATCGGGGTTACCTACAATGAGCAGTTCTTC. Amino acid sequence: CASSIAASIGVTYNEQFF.

The CDR3 DNA is TGTGCCAGCAGACCTTCGTCCCGGCGGGGTTTTTACAATGAGCAGTTCTTC. This sequence encodes CASRPSSRRGFYNEQFF. V gene TRBV28 combines with J gene TRBJ2-1, with a tentative D call TRBD2 (6 bases). The germline gives CDR1 MDHEN, CDR2 SYDVKM. This CDR3 spans 17 amino acids. With 6 bases removed from V and 4 bases from J, the gap between germline ends came to 22 bases.

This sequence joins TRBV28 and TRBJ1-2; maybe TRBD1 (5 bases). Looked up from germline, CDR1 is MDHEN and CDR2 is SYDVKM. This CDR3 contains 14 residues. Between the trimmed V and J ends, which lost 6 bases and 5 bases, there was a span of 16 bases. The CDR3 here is CASSSLSGYYGYTF. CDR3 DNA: TGTGCCAGCAGCTCTTTATCAGGGTATTATGGCTACACCTTC.

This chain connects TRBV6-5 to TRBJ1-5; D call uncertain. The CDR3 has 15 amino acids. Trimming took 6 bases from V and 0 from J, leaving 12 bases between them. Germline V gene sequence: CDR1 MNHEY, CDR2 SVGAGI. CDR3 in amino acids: CASSPGGLSNQPQHF. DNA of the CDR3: TGTGCCAGCAGCCCGGGAGGTCTTAGCAATCAGCCCCAGCATTTT.

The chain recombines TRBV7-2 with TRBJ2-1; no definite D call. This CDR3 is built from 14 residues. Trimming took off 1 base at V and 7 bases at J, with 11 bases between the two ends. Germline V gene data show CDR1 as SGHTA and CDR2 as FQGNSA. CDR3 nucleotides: TGTGCCAGCAGCTTAGAGGCGATCCGAAATGAGCAGTTCTTC. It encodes CASSLEAIRNEQFF.

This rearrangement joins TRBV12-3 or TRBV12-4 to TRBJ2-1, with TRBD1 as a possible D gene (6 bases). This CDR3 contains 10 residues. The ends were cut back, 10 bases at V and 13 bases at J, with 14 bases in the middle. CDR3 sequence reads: CATSEGHQFF. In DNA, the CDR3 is TGTGCCACCTCAGAGGGACACCAGTTCTTC.

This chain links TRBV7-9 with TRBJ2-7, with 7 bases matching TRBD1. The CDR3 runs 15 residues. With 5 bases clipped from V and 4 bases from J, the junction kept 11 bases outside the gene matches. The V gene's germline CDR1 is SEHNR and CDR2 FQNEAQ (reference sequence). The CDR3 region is CASSPLGDRGYEQYF. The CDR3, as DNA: TGTGCCAGCAGCCCCCTTGGGGACAGAGGATACGAGCAGTACTTC.

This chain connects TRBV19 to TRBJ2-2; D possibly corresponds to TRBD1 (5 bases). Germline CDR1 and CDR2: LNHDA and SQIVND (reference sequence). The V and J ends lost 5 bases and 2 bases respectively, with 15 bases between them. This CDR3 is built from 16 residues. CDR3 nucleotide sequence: TGTGCCAGTAGTTCGGTCAGGGCCCAAAACACCGGGGAGCTGTTTTTT. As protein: CASSSVRAQNTGELFF. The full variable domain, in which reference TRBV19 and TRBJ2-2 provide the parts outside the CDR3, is DGGITQSPKYLFRKEGQNVTLSCEQNLNHDAMYWYRQDPGQGLRLIYYSQIVNDFQKGDIAEGYSVSREKKESFPLTVTSAQKNPTAFYLCASSSVRAQNTGELFFGEGSRLTVL.

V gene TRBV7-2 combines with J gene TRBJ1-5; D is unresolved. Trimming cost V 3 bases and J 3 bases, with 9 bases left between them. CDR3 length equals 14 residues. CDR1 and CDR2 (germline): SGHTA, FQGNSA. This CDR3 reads CASSLGQINQPQHF. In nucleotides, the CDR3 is TGTGCCAGCAGCTTGGGCCAGATCAATCAGCCCCAGCATTTT.